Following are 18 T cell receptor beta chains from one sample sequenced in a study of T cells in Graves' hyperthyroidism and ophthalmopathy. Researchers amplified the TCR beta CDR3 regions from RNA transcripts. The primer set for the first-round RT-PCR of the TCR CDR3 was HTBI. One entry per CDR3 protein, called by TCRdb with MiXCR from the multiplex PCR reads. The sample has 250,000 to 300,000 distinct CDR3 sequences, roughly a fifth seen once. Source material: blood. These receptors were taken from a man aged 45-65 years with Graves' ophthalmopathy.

The CDR3 DNA sequence: TGTGCCAGCAGCGTAGAGGGGGCAACAGATACGCAGTATTTT. It translates to CASSVEGATDTQYF. The V call is TRBV9, the J call TRBJ2-3; the match to TRBD1 covers 7 bases. V was pared by 0 bases and J by 3 bases, with 1 base of the junction left unmatched. Germline assignment: CDR1 SGDLS and CDR2 YYNGEE. The CDR3 length is 14 residues.

The CDR3 bases are TGTGCCAGCAGCTTGAGGCAGTCAGATCGTAGCTCCTACAATGAGCAGTTCTTC. Residues: CASSLRQSDRSSYNEQFF. This chain joins TRBV5-5 and TRBJ2-1; D call uncertain. The germline V gene encodes CDR1 SGHKS and CDR2 YYEKEE (reference sequence). V was pared by 1 base and J by 0 bases, with 17 bases between. The CDR3 is 18 residues long.

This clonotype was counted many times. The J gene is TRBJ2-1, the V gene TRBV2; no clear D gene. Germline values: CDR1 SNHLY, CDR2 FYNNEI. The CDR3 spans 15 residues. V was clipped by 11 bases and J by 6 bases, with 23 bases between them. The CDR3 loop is CASLNVAQAVNEQFF. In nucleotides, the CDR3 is TGTGCCTCACTCAACGTGGCCCAAGCCGTCAATGAGCAGTTCTTC.

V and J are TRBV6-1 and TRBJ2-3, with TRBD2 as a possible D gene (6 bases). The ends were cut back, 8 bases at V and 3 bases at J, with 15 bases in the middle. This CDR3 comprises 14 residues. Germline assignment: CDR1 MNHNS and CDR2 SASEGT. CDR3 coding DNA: TGTGCCAGCGGCCCGGGGAGGAGGACAGATACGCAGTATTTT. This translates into CASGPGRRTDTQYF.

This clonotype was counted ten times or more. The CDR3 sequence is CASSQKTNTIYF. Written as DNA, the CDR3 is TGTGCCAGCAGCCAGAAAACCAACACCATATATTTT. This chain links TRBV2 with TRBJ1-3; no firm D call. CDR1 is SNHLY, CDR2 FYNNEI, per germline. The V and J ends lost 6 bases and 7 bases respectively, with 10 bases between them. The CDR3 runs to 12 residues.

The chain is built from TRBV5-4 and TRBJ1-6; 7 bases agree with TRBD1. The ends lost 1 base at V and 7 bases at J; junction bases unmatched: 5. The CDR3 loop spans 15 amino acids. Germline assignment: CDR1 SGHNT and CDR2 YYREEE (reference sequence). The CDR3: CASSLSPGQNSPLHF. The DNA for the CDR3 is TGTGCCAGCAGCTTGTCCCCGGGACAGAATTCACCCCTCCACTTT.

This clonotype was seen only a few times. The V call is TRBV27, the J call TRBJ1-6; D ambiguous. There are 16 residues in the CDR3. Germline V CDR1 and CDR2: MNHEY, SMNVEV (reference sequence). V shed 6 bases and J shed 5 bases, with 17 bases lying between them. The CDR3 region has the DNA TGTGCCAGCAGCCAAGTCCCCGGTGGGCATAATTCACCCCTCCACTTT. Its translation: CASSQVPGGHNSPLHF.

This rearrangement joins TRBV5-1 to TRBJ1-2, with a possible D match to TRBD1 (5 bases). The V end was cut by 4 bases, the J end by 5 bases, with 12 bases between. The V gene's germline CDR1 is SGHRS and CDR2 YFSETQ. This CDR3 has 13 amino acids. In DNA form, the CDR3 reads TGCGCCAGCAGCGGGGGACTGTTTTATGGCTACACCTTC. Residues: CASSGGLFYGYTF.

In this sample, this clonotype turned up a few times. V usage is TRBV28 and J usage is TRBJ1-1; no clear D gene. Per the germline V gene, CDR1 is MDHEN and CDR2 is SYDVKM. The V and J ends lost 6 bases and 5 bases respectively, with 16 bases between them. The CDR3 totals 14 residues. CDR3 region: CASSPWGRVTEAFF. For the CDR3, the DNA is TGTGCCAGCAGCCCGTGGGGAAGGGTTACTGAAGCTTTCTTT.

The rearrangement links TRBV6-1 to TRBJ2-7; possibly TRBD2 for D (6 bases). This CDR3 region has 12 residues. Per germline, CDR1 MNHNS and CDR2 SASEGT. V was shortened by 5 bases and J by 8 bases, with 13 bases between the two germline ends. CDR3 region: CASSPGGRQQYF. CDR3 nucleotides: TGTGCCAGCAGTCCCGGAGGGAGACAGCAGTACTTC.

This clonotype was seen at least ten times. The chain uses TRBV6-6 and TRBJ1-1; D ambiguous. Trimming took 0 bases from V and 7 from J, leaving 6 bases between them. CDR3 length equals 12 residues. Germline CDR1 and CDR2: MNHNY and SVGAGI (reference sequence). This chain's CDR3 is CASSYSDGEAFF. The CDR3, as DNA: TGTGCCAGCAGTTACTCCGACGGTGAAGCTTTCTTT.

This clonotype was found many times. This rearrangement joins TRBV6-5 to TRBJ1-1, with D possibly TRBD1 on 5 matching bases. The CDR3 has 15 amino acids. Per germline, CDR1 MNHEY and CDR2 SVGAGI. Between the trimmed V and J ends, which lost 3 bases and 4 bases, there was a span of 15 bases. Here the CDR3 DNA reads TGTGCCAGCAGTTATTCGAGGGGCAGAGGCACTGAAGCTTTCTTT. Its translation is CASSYSRGRGTEAFF.

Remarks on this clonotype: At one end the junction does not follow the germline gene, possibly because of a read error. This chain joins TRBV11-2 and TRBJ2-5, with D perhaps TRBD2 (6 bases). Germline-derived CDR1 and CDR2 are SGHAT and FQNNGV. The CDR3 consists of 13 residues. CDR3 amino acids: CATSLGGRETQYF. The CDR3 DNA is TGTGCCACCAGCCTCGGGGGTCGGGAGACCCAGTACTTC.

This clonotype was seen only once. The DNA of the CDR3 is TGCAGCGTTGAAGGTGTGTCCTCGAGCTCCTACAATGAGCAGTTCTTC. Translated: CSVEGVSSSSYNEQFF. J is TRBJ2-1 and V is TRBV29-1; no firm D call. This CDR3 is built from 16 residues. CDR1 SQVTM and CDR2 ANQGSEA come from the germline V gene. The V end was cut by 1 base, the J end by 0 bases, with 13 bases between.

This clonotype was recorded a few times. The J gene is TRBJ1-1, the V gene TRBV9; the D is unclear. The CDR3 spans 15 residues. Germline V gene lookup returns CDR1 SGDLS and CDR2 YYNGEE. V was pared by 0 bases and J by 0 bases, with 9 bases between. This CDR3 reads CASSVGSGMNTEAFF. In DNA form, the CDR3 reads TGTGCCAGCAGCGTAGGCTCGGGGATGAACACTGAAGCTTTCTTT. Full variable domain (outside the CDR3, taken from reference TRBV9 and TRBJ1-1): DSGVTQTPKHLITATGQRVTLRCSPRSGDLSVYWYQQSLDQGLQFLIQYYNGEERAKGNILERFSAQQFPDLHSELNLSSLELGDSALYFCASSVGSGMNTEAFFGQGTRLTVV.

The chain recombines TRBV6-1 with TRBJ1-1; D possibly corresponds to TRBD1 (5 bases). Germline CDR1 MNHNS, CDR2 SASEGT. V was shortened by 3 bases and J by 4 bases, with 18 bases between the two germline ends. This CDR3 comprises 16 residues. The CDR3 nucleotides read TGTGCCAGCAGTGATTGGGGGGACCCAAGAGGCACTGAAGCTTTCTTT. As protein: CASSDWGDPRGTEAFF.

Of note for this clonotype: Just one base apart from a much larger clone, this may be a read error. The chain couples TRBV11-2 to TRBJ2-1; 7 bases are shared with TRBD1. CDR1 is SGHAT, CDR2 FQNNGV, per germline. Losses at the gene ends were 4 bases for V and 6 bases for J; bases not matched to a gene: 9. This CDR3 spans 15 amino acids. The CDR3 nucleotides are TGTGCCAGCAGCTCTAAGGGGGCGACTCCCAATGAGCAGTTCTTC. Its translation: CASSSKGATPNEQFF.

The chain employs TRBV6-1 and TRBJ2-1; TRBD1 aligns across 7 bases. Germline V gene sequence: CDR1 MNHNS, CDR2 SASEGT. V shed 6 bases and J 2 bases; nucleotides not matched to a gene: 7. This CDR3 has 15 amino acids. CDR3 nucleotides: TGTGCCAGCAGCCTCGACAGGGTAACCTACAATGAGCAGTTCTTC. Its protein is CASSLDRVTYNEQFF.